A single sample gave rise to the 31 T cell receptor beta chains below, sequenced in a study of CXCR3-negative and CXCR3-positive naive CD8 T cells. Libraries of TRB cDNA were made by 5' RACE and carried UMIs. One entry per CDR3 protein, without DNA, is what TCRdb gives after re-calling the 5' RACE reads. Recorded for this sample: over 100,000 distinct CDR3 sequences. The sample consisted of naive CXCR3- CD8+ T cells from blood. The subset is: CD45RO-CCR7+CD27+CD95- naive CD8+ T cells lacking CXCR3 (TNR3-). The receptors were gathered from a human donor in good health. Some clones in this sample may be carry-over from other donors' samples.

The J gene is TRBJ2-1, the V gene TRBV2; TCRdb outputs TRBD2, but without DNA this stays unchecked. The CDR3 is 17 residues long. Germline CDR1 reads SNHLY; CDR2 reads FYNNEI. The CDR3 spells CASSLLLATSSYNEQFF.

The genes are TRBV30 and TRBJ2-5; TCRdb reports TRBD1, a call that lacks DNA to check it against. The CDR3 loop spans 12 amino acids. Germline lookup yields CDR1 GTSNPN and CDR2 SVGIG (reference sequence). CDR3 protein: CAWRQDQETQYF.

V usage is TRBV7-9 and J usage is TRBJ2-1. CDR3 size: 16 residues. From germline, CDR1 is SEHNR and CDR2 FQNEAQ (reference sequence). The CDR3 spells CASSSRGLGSYNEQFF.

The V and J genes are TRBV4-3 and TRBJ2-1; TCRdb's D call of TRBD1 is untestable without DNA. This CDR3 region has 18 residues. Germline V gene data show CDR1 as LGHNA and CDR2 as YSLEER. The CDR3: CASSQAPGTGVLFNEQFF.

The rearrangement links TRBV12-3 or TRBV12-4 to TRBJ1-5. This CDR3 has 16 residues. The CDR3 sequence is CASSPENTFSNQPQHF.

The rearrangement uses TRBV6-5 and TRBJ2-1; the D gene TCRdb calls, TRBD1, cannot be checked with no DNA. Germline V lookup: CDR1 MNHEY, CDR2 SVGAGI. The CDR3 contains 13 residues. CDR3 sequence reads: CASSLGTGDEQFF.

This chain joins TRBV29-1 and TRBJ1-2; TCRdb reports TRBD1, a call that lacks DNA to check it against. CDR1 and CDR2 from the germline V gene are SQVTM and ANQGSEA. The CDR3 is made up of 12 amino acids. The CDR3 sequence is CSPGAGDYGYTF.

The V gene is TRBV28, the J gene TRBJ2-5; TCRdb calls TRBD2, which cannot be checked without DNA. Per the germline V gene, CDR1 is MDHEN and CDR2 is SYDVKM. The CDR3 totals 17 residues. Here the CDR3 reads CASSFYSELAGSGTQYF.

The genes are TRBV29-1 and TRBJ2-7. The germline V gene has CDR1 SQVTM and CDR2 ANQGSEA. The CDR3 loop spans 12 amino acids. CDR3 residues: CSVEDQSVEQYF.

The gene calls are TRBV10-1 and TRBJ2-2. The germline gives CDR1 WNHNN, CDR2 SYGVQD (reference sequence). CDR3 length: 13 residues. The CDR3 region is CASNPENTGELFF.

This chain joins TRBV7-6 and TRBJ2-2; TCRdb reports TRBD2, a call that lacks DNA to check it against. This CDR3 region has 14 residues. The V gene's germline CDR1 is SGHVS and CDR2 FNYEAQ. The CDR3: CASSHGTTPGELFF.

The chain has TRBV15 and TRBJ2-7; TCRdb's assignment of TRBD1 cannot be checked, as there is no DNA. The CDR3 has 14 amino acids. The germline gives CDR1 LNHNV, CDR2 YYDKDF (reference sequence). CDR3 region: CATSTGQGFDEQYF.

The gene calls are TRBV28 and TRBJ2-1; absent DNA, TCRdb's TRBD1 call cannot be checked. The CDR3 contains 13 residues. Per germline, CDR1 MDHEN and CDR2 SYDVKM. The CDR3 protein is CASSFPRGGGQFF. Full variable domain (rest looked up from reference TRBV28 and TRBJ2-1): DVKVTQSSRYLVKRTGEKVFLECVQDMDHENMFWYRQDPGLGLRLIYFSYDVKMKEKGDIPEGYSVSREKKERFSLILESASTNQTSMYLCASSFPRGGGQFFGPGTRLTVL.

V is TRBV6-6 and J is TRBJ2-3; lacking DNA, the TRBD2 call made by TCRdb goes unchecked. Germline V gene sequence: CDR1 MNHNY, CDR2 SVGAGI (reference sequence). This CDR3 spans 16 amino acids. CDR3 residues: CASSFGTSGGPDTQYF.

CDR3 sequence reads: CASTGRMNTEAFF. The rearrangement uses TRBV19 and TRBJ1-1. CDR3 length: 13 amino acids. The germline V gene has CDR1 LNHDA and CDR2 SQIVND (reference sequence).

The CDR3 region is CASSSRGLGTDTQYF. The chain uses TRBV7-3 and TRBJ2-3; TCRdb calls TRBD1, which cannot be checked without DNA. Germline values: CDR1 SGHTA, CDR2 FQGTGA. The length of the CDR3 is 15 residues.

This chain uses TRBV29-1 with TRBJ1-2; lacking DNA, the TRBD1 call made by TCRdb goes unchecked. The CDR3 is made up of 15 amino acids. CDR1 is SQVTM and CDR2 is ANQGSEA in the germline V gene. The CDR3: CSVNVAGEANYGYTF.

V is TRBV4-3 and J is TRBJ2-7; TCRdb selects TRBD2, and the lack of DNA leaves this call unchecked. Germline lookup yields CDR1 LGHNA and CDR2 YSLEER. There are 17 residues in the CDR3. The CDR3 protein is CASSQELLAGASYEQYF.

The V and J genes are TRBV29-1 and TRBJ2-7; TCRdb proposes TRBD1, but this gene call is untestable without DNA. Germline V gives CDR1 SQVTM, CDR2 ANQGSEA. This CDR3 is built from 15 residues. The CDR3 spells CSVFVGVQEAYEQYF.

The chain couples TRBV20-1 to TRBJ2-7; TCRdb lists TRBD2, though no DNA is available to test this call. CDR1 is DFQATT, CDR2 SNEGSKA, per germline (reference sequence). This CDR3 has 13 residues. CDR3 sequence reads: CSATRRHSYEQYF.

The chain joins TRBV12-3 or TRBV12-4 to TRBJ2-7; without DNA, the TCRdb call of TRBD1 cannot be checked. The CDR3 loop spans 15 amino acids. The CDR3 is CASSLGQGLYYEQYF.

The chain is built from TRBV9 and TRBJ2-3; absent DNA, TCRdb's TRBD1 call cannot be checked. Germline CDR1 is SGDLS and CDR2 is YYNGEE. The length of the CDR3 is 13 residues. The CDR3: CASKAGGADTQYF.

J is TRBJ2-7 and V is TRBV27; checking the TCRdb D call of TRBD1 is not possible without DNA. The CDR3 extends over 17 amino acids. Looked up from germline, CDR1 is MNHEY and CDR2 is SMNVEV (reference sequence). CDR3 residues: CASSPLTHRGPHYEQYF.

The chain recombines TRBV21-1 with TRBJ2-2; the D call from TCRdb, TRBD1, cannot be confirmed without DNA. TRBV21-1 is reported as a pseudogene. The CDR3 totals 14 residues. The CDR3 is CASSLQGASGELFF.

This sequence joins TRBV7-9 and TRBJ1-1. CDR1 is SEHNR and CDR2 is FQNEAQ in the germline V gene (reference sequence). CDR3 length: 13 residues. The CDR3 here is CASSLAGRVGAFF. Based on the CDR3 plus reference TRBV7-9 and TRBJ1-1, the full variable domain is DTGVSQNPRHKITKRGQNVTFRCDPISEHNRLYWYRQTLGQGPEFLTYFQNEAQLEKSRLLSDRFSAERPKGSFSTLEIQRTEQGDSAMYLCASSLAGRVGAFFGQGTRLTVV.

The chain has TRBV4-3 and TRBJ2-5; absent DNA, TCRdb's TRBD1 call cannot be checked. CDR1 is LGHNA and CDR2 is YSLEER in the germline V gene. The CDR3 is 17 amino acids. The CDR3 region is CASSARTGTFPQETQYF.

The CDR3 here is CSVEEGVRSDYNEQFF. The chain links TRBV29-1 to TRBJ2-1; checking the TCRdb D call of TRBD1 is not possible without DNA. This CDR3 contains 16 residues. Germline V gene sequence: CDR1 SQVTM, CDR2 ANQGSEA.

The rearrangement joins TRBV6-6 to TRBJ2-5. This CDR3 has 11 amino acids. The germline gives CDR1 MNHNY, CDR2 SVGAGI (reference sequence). The CDR3 reads CASSYGETQYF.

The gene calls are TRBV6-4 and TRBJ2-7; TCRdb picks TRBD1, but there is no DNA to check that call. CDR1 MRHNA and CDR2 SNTAGT come from the germline V gene. This CDR3 has 13 amino acids. The CDR3 sequence is CASGGGQGYEQYF.

The gene calls are TRBV28 and TRBJ1-1. The CDR3 spans 13 residues. The germline V gene encodes CDR1 MDHEN and CDR2 SYDVKM. The chain's CDR3 is CASNTGLNTEAFF.

This chain connects TRBV4-2 to TRBJ2-7; TCRdb selects TRBD1, and the lack of DNA leaves this call unchecked. Germline V gene sequence: CDR1 LGHNA, CDR2 YNFKEQ. The CDR3 has 15 amino acids. This CDR3 reads CASSRARDPPSEQYF.